This T cell receptor beta chain was recovered during a study of blood T cell repertoires in COVID-19. Study details: Acute and convalescent COVID-19 specimens originated in the United States, Italy and Spain. Nucleic acid was either cDNA or gDNA, and it came from T cells, B-cell-depleted T cells, or PBMCs.

The germline V gene encodes CDR1 DFQATT and CDR2 SNEGSKA (reference sequence). The CDR3 has 11 residues. V shed 0 bases and J shed 8 bases, with 7 bases lying between them. Study processing details: Estimation of nucleated cell counts relied on the amplification of reference gene primers. The table came from immunoSEQ multiplex PCR; TCRdb's copy has only in-frame clones and leaves some out. V and J calls and clone size are copied from that table; D and trimming were computed from the DNA. The table has some 250,000 clones, around 83% seen once; the top ten hold approximately 9%. This clone was counted a single time.

Sequenced input: peripheral blood. The receptor was isolated from a man between 35 and 55 years old with active or convalescent COVID-19. The chain employs TRBV20-1 and TRBJ1-1, with no clear D. The CDR3 protein is CSARDLREAFF. For the CDR3, the DNA is TGCAGTGCTAGAGATTTGCGGGAAGCTTTCTTT.